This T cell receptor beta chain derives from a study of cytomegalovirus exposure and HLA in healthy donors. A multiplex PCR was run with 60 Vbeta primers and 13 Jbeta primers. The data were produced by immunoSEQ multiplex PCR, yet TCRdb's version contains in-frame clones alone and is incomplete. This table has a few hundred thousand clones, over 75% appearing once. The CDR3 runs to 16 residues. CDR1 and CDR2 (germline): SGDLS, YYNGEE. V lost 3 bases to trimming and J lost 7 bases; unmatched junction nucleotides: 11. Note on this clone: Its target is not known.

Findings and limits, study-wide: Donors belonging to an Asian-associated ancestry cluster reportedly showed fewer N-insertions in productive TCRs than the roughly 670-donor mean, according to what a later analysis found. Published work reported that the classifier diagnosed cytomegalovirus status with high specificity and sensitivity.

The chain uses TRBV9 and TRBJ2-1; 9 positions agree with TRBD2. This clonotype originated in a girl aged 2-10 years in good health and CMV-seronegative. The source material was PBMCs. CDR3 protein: CASSAGGRGGMNEQFF. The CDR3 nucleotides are TGTGCCAGCAGCGCAGGGGGGCGGGGGGGCATGAATGAGCAGTTCTTC.